Listed below are T cell receptor beta chains from one sample, sequenced in a study of shared clonotypes between healthy human individuals. Using immunoSEQ multiplex PCR, the repertoire was profiled, and TCRdb retains in-frame clones only, with some absent. Of 550,000 to 700,000 clones listed, around 78% are singletons. Material for sequencing was memory CD4+ T cells sorted from blood. The receptors were sampled from a woman aged 30 to 39 in good health. Both conserved end residues are part of each CDR3. A D gene is named only where the DNA matches it firmly. Only some rows state a clone size, as once, few, many or a class for expanded clones.

d_call: TRBD1
clone_size: .
v_call: TRBV28
j_call: TRBJ1-2
cdr3_aa: CALNTGENGYTF
cdr3_nt: TGTGCCCTAAATACAGGGGAGAATGGCTACACCTTC

d_call: .
clone_size: .
v_call: TRBV6-5
j_call: TRBJ2-7
cdr3_aa: CASSWSGTISEQYF
cdr3_nt: TGTGCCAGCAGTTGGTCCGGGACAATTTCCGAGCAGTACTTC

d_call: .
clone_size: .
v_call: TRBV30
j_call: TRBJ2-2
cdr3_aa: CAWSKASAGELFF
cdr3_nt: TGTGCCTGGAGTAAGGCTAGCGCCGGGGAGCTGTTTTTT

d_call: TRBD2
clone_size: .
v_call: TRBV30
j_call: TRBJ2-5
cdr3_aa: CAWRPAGGRETQYF
cdr3_nt: TGTGCCTGGAGACCAGCGGGAGGCCGGGAGACCCAGTACTTC

d_call: .
clone_size: .
v_call: TRBV9
j_call: TRBJ2-6
cdr3_aa: CASSFPGANVLTF
cdr3_nt: TGTGCCAGCAGCTTCCCGGGGGCCAACGTCCTGACTTTC

d_call: .
clone_size: .
v_call: TRBV19
j_call: TRBJ2-4
cdr3_aa: CASSIIGEQRPPWGNIQYF
cdr3_nt: TGTGCCAGTAGTATCATAGGCGAGCAGAGACCGCCTTGGGGAAACATTCAGTACTTC

d_call: TRBD1
clone_size: many
v_call: TRBV15
j_call: TRBJ1-2
cdr3_aa: CATSRYRGNGYTF
cdr3_nt: TGTGCCACCAGCAGATACAGGGGGAATGGCTACACCTTC

d_call: TRBD2
clone_size: once
v_call: TRBV7-9
j_call: TRBJ2-1
cdr3_aa: CASSLGLAGPNEQFF
cdr3_nt: TGTGCCAGCAGCTTAGGACTAGCGGGACCCAATGAGCAGTTCTTC

d_call: TRBD1
clone_size: .
v_call: TRBV27
j_call: TRBJ1-2
cdr3_aa: CASSAGTGFNYGYTF
cdr3_nt: TGTGCCAGCAGTGCAGGGACAGGTTTTAACTATGGCTACACCTTC

d_call: TRBD1
clone_size: .
v_call: TRBV6-6
j_call: TRBJ2-1
cdr3_aa: CASRDRNEQFF
cdr3_nt: TGTGCCAGCAGGGACAGGAATGAGCAGTTCTTC

d_call: TRBD2
clone_size: .
v_call: TRBV9
j_call: TRBJ2-2
cdr3_aa: CASTRAGAGELFF
cdr3_nt: TGTGCCAGCACCCGAGCGGGAGCCGGGGAGCTGTTTTTT

d_call: .
clone_size: .
v_call: TRBV29-1
j_call: TRBJ1-4
cdr3_aa: CSVPDPRGGEKLFF
cdr3_nt: TGCAGCGTTCCCGACCCACGGGGGGGGGAAAAACTGTTTTTT

d_call: TRBD2
clone_size: .
v_call: TRBV7-2
j_call: TRBJ2-5
cdr3_aa: CASSTQRDSFAQYF
cdr3_nt: TGTGCCAGCAGCACCCAGCGGGACTCCTTCGCGCAGTACTTC

d_call: .
clone_size: once
v_call: TRBV20-1
j_call: TRBJ1-2
cdr3_aa: CSARAGLGFTF
cdr3_nt: TGCAGTGCCAGAGCGGGGTTAGGCTTTACCTTC

d_call: TRBD2
clone_size: .
v_call: TRBV7-9
j_call: TRBJ2-3
cdr3_aa: CASSSSGRVLRVDTQYF
cdr3_nt: TGTGCCAGCAGCTCTAGCGGGAGGGTCCTTAGGGTAGATACGCAGTATTTT